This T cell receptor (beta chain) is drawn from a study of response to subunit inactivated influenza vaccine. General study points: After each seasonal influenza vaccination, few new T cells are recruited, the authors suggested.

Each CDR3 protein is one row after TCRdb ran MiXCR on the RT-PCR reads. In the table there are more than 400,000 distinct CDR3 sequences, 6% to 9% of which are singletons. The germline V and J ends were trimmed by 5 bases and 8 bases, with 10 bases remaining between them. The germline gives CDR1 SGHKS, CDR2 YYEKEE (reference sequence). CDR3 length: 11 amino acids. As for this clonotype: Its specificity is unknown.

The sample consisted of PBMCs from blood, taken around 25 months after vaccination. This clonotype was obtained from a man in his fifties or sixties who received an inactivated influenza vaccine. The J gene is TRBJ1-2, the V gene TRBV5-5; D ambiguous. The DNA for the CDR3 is TGTGCCAGCAGTTCAGGAAGGGGCTACACCTTC. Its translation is CASSSGRGYTF.